The 17 T cell receptor beta chains reported below all come from one sample, sequenced in a study of beta chain features in type 1 diabetes. All of the isolated RNA was reverse transcribed, so expressed TCRB transcripts were sequenced. TCRdb's copy holds only in-frame clones and misses some; the assay was immunoSEQ multiplex PCR. Altogether 150,000 or so clones are present, approximately 9.2% being singletons, with the ten largest covering about 0.61%. Sequencing was done on a sample of central memory CD4+ T cells from blood. Receptors were obtained from a man younger than 30 in good health.

This clone was seen repeatedly, ten times or more. The genes are TRBV28 and TRBJ2-7, with 7 bases aligning to TRBD1. The ends lost 7 bases at V and 7 bases at J; junction bases unmatched: 7. CDR1 is MDHEN and CDR2 is SYDVKM in the germline V gene. CDR3 size: 12 residues. The CDR3 protein is CASTKDRREQYF. CDR3 DNA sequence: TGTGCCAGCACCAAGGACAGGCGGGAGCAGTACTTC. Full variable domain (remainder filled in from reference TRBV28 and TRBJ2-7): DVKVTQSSRYLVKRTGEKVFLECVQDMDHENMFWYRQDPGLGLRLIYFSYDVKMKEKGDIPEGYSVSREKKERFSLILESASTNQTSMYLCASTKDRREQYFGPGTRLTVT.

The table lists this clone with a few counts. This chain connects TRBV18 to TRBJ1-3; the match to TRBD1 covers 8 bases. The CDR3 loop spans 15 amino acids. V lost 6 bases to trimming and J lost 2 bases; unmatched junction nucleotides: 6. Germline V CDR1 and CDR2: KGHSH, LQKENI. CDR3 amino acids: CASSQTGDTGNTIYF. The CDR3 DNA reads TGTGCCAGCTCTCAGACAGGGGACACTGGAAACACCATATATTTT.

The table lists this clone with a few counts. This chain joins TRBV30 and TRBJ1-4; perhaps TRBD1 as D (6 bases). CDR1 is GTSNPN and CDR2 is SVGIG in the germline V gene (reference sequence). Trimming removed 5 bases from V and 6 bases from J, with 13 bases in between. The CDR3 runs to 13 residues. CDR3 protein: CAWGGRPYEKLFF. CDR3 coding DNA: TGTGCCTGGGGGGGCAGGCCCTATGAAAAACTGTTTTTT.

This chain joins TRBV14 and TRBJ1-6; TRBD1 agrees at 9 bases. The CDR3 spans 14 residues. The trim removed 5 bases at V and 8 bases at J, leaving 4 bases unmatched. The germline V gene has CDR1 SGHDN and CDR2 FVKESK. The DNA of the CDR3 is TGTGCCAGCAGCGGGACAGGGTTATATTCACCCCTCCACTTT. Residues: CASSGTGLYSPLHF.

This clone has only a few counts. The chain carries TRBV18 and TRBJ1-2, with 8 bases aligning to TRBD1. V was clipped by 3 bases and J by 8 bases; unmatched bases: 8. Germline lookup yields CDR1 KGHSH and CDR2 LQKENI. The CDR3 spans 14 residues. The CDR3 protein is CASSPGQATQGYTF. The CDR3 coding sequence is TGTGCCAGCTCACCGGGACAGGCGACCCAGGGCTACACCTTC.

This clone has more than one count but fewer than ten. The chain couples TRBV6-1 to TRBJ2-7, with D tentatively TRBD2 (5 bases). The V and J ends lost 0 bases and 6 bases respectively, with 12 bases between them. CDR1 MNHNS and CDR2 SASEGT come from the germline V gene. This CDR3 has 14 amino acids. CDR3 region: CASSEALLRVEQYF. CDR3 sequence (DNA): TGTGCCAGCAGTGAAGCGCTTCTGAGGGTCGAGCAGTACTTC.

This clone turned up a few times. J is TRBJ2-5 and V is TRBV18; D might be TRBD2 (5 bases). This CDR3 is 12 amino acids long. Trimming shortened V by 0 bases and J by 13 bases, and 12 bases separated the two germline ends. Germline CDR1 and CDR2: KGHSH and LQKENI. The CDR3 DNA reads TGTGCCAGCTCACCACCATCGGGAATAGCGTACTTC. Translation: CASSPPSGIAYF.

The CDR3 spells CASSLGGQGNYGYTF. CDR3 bases: TGTGCCAGCAGCTTAGGAGGACAGGGGAACTATGGCTACACCTTC. The V gene is TRBV7-8, the J gene TRBJ1-2, with 9 positions matching TRBD1. J gave up 2 bases and V 1 base, and 2 bases lay outside the gene matches. Germline CDR1 reads SGHVS; CDR2 reads FQNEAQ. The CDR3 length is 15 residues.

The table lists this clone with a few counts. This chain uses TRBV2 with TRBJ2-5; D is unresolved. CDR1 and CDR2 (germline): SNHLY, FYNNEI. The CDR3 is 15 residues long. V lost 3 bases, J lost 4 bases, and 15 bases lay in between. The CDR3 sequence: CASSDSGAAGETQYF. DNA for the CDR3: TGTGCCAGCAGTGACTCGGGTGCCGCCGGAGAGACCCAGTACTTC.

This clone has ten or more counts. The V gene is TRBV30, the J gene TRBJ2-1; D call uncertain. The germline V gene encodes CDR1 GTSNPN and CDR2 SVGIG (reference sequence). The CDR3 is 12 residues long. Trimming shortened V by 1 base and J by 8 bases, and 9 bases separated the two germline ends. The CDR3 bases are TGTGCCTGGAGTGCGTATCGGGATGAGCAGTTCTTC. Its translation is CAWSAYRDEQFF. The variable domain in full, with the rest retrieved from reference TRBV30 and TRBJ2-1, is SQTIHQWPATLVQPVGSPLSLECTVEGTSNPNLYWYRQAAGRGLQLLFYSVGIGQISSEVPQNLSASRPQDRQFILSSKKLLLSDSGFYLCAWSAYRDEQFFGPGTRLTVL.

This clone was found a few times. The chain combines TRBV2 with TRBJ2-4, with TRBD2 as a possible D gene (5 bases). This CDR3 region has 13 residues. V dropped 4 bases and J dropped 1 base, with 5 bases sitting between them. The germline gives CDR1 SNHLY, CDR2 FYNNEI. The CDR3 spells CASSAGAKNIQYF. CDR3 bases: TGTGCCAGCAGTGCGGGGGCCAAAAACATTCAGTACTTC.

The V call is TRBV5-1, the J call TRBJ1-4; D is uncertain. V dropped 4 bases and J dropped 5 bases, with 15 bases sitting between them. This CDR3 has 15 amino acids. Germline V gene sequence: CDR1 SGHRS, CDR2 YFSETQ. Here the CDR3 reads CASSPVDFQNEKLFF. The CDR3 coding sequence is TGCGCCAGCAGCCCCGTGGACTTTCAGAATGAAAAACTGTTTTTT. The full variable domain, completed using reference TRBV5-1 and TRBJ1-4, is KAGVTQTPRYLIKTRGQQVTLSCSPISGHRSVSWYQQTPGQGLQFLFEYFSETQRNKGNFPGRFSGRQFSNSRSEMNVSTLELGDSALYLCASSPVDFQNEKLFFGSGTQLSVL.

This sequence joins TRBV7-7 and TRBJ2-5; TRBD1 is a possible D gene (6 bases). Germline assignment: CDR1 SSHAT and CDR2 FNYEAQ (reference sequence). The V and J ends lost 4 bases and 2 bases respectively, with 8 bases between them. The CDR3 sequence is 13 residues long. CDR3 protein: CASSSGHQETQYF. The CDR3 DNA reads TGTGCCAGCAGCTCGGGACATCAAGAGACCCAGTACTTC.

This clone was seen more than once but under ten times. As DNA, the CDR3 is TGTGCCAGCAGCTCGACAGGGACCCTCTCTGGAAACACCATATATTTT. Translated: CASSSTGTLSGNTIYF. The chain uses TRBV7-2 and TRBJ1-3; TRBD1 agrees at 7 bases. Germline V lookup: CDR1 SGHTA, CDR2 FQGNSA. V was clipped by 4 bases and J by 0 bases; unmatched bases: 6. This CDR3 comprises 16 residues.

Only a few counts were recorded for this clone. CDR3 sequence (DNA): TGTGCCAGCAGCCCAGTTGGGACTTCTAGCACAGATACGCAGTATTTT. Residues: CASSPVGTSSTDTQYF. The rearrangement uses TRBV5-5 and TRBJ2-3; a possible D gene is TRBD2 (6 bases). The V end was cut by 4 bases, the J end by 0 bases, with 15 bases between. Germline loops: CDR1 SGHKS, CDR2 YYEKEE (reference sequence). This CDR3 is 16 amino acids long.

This clone was found a few times. The chain couples TRBV30 to TRBJ2-7, with a weak D call TRBD1 (5 bases). Germline CDR1 and CDR2: GTSNPN and SVGIG (reference sequence). The CDR3 extends over 13 amino acids. Deletions cut 8 bases from V and 4 bases from J, with 18 bases between. DNA of the CDR3: TGTGCCCGAGGCTTCCAGGGTGGATACGAGCAGTACTTC. It codes for CARGFQGGYEQYF.

This clone appeared many times. The chain links TRBV18 to TRBJ2-3; TRBD2 is a possible D gene (5 bases). This CDR3 region has 15 residues. Germline-derived CDR1 and CDR2 are KGHSH and LQKENI. Trimming shortened V by 4 bases and J by 3 bases, and 14 bases separated the two germline ends. CDR3: CASSLPPGGTDTQYF. The CDR3 DNA is TGTGCCAGCTCACTCCCGCCAGGAGGTACAGATACGCAGTATTTT.